Described below is a single TCR beta chain sequence and its context. Its antigen remains undetermined. Base quality data are lacking; no much larger clone is found one base away. The sample originates from a study of blood T cell repertoires in COVID-19 (dated by TCRdb to 2018 to 2020). Looking at the study overall: Samples covering the acute and convalescent phases of COVID-19 were provided by collaborators in the United States, Italy and Spain. A de-identified subject ID, COVID-19 status, age in years and sex were almost always included in the sample metadata. Deeply sampled blood TCRbeta repertoires from subjects exposed to, actively infected with, or recovered from COVID-19 were included in the dataset. Where available, HLA class I and class II types were obtained from metadata supplied by the sample provider rather than from assay-based typing. The material from the prospective study consisted of cDNA or gDNA derived from T cells, B-cell-depleted T cells, or PBMCs. A freely available public database, intended as a resource for researchers studying the immune response to SARS-CoV-2, is where the repertoires were released. The samples were drawn from two sources: the first 160 participants of the ongoing ImmuneRACE study, and 950 to 1,500 subjects contributed by 6 global collaborators. What the authors observed across the whole study: The amount of clinical and demographic metadata varied by source and participant and was provided uncurated.

Collaborating institutions collected whole blood in K2EDTA tubes following their own protocols. For TCRbeta analysis, collaborator samples were shipped as frozen whole blood, as isolated PBMCs, or as DNA extracted from either sample type. The immunoSEQ Assay, a bias-controlled multiplex PCR, was used to amplify TCRbeta CDR3 regions from genomic DNA. Per the source publication's procedure: Nucleated cell counts per sample were estimated from amplification of reference gene primers within the assay. To quantify the absolute abundance of each unique TCRbeta CDR3 rearrangement, sequence reads were collapsed and filtered. For each sample, productive Simpson clonality was calculated by taking the square root of Simpson's diversity index across productive rearrangements. The table was pulled from immuneACCESS by TCRdb, which kept in-frame rearrangements only. Such tables lose some clones; where checked, under half of the loss comes from unresolved V genes, and the rest has no known cause. That table gives V, J and clone size, and the DNA gave D and trimming. The table for this sample lists approximately 200,000 clones; roughly 80% of them were counted only once. Roughly a tenth of the sample comes from the top ten.

Sequencing was carried out using peripheral blood. The source of this sequence is a woman over 75 with acute or convalescent COVID-19.

The nucleotide sequence reads TGTGCCTGGAGGACAGGGGTTTTAGCCGGGGAGCTGTTTTTT. Its coded protein is CAWRTGVLAGELFF. The chain uses TRBV30 and TRBJ2-2, with 8 junctional bases fitting TRBD1. Trimming takes 3 bases off V and 6 bases off J; junction bases not matched to a gene: 6. Looking up the germline V gene (reference sequence) yields CDR1 GTSNPN and CDR2 SVGIG. From cysteine to phenylalanine, the CDR3 is 14 amino acids long. The CDR3 DNA has 42 bases and is translated from base 1.